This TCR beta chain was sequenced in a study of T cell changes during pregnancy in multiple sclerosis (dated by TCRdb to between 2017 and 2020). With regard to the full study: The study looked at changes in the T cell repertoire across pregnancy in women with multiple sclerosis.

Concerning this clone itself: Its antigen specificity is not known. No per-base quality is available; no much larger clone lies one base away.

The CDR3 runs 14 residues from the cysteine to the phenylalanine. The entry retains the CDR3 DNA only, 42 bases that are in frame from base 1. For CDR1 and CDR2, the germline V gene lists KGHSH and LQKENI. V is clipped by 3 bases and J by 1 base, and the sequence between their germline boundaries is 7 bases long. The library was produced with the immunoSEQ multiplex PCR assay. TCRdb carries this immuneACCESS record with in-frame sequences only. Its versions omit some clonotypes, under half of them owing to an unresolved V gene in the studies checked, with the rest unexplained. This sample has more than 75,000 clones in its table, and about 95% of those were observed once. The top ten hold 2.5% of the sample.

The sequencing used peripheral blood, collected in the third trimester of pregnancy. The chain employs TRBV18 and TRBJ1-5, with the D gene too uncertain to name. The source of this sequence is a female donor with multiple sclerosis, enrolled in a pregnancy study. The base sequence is TGTGCCAGCTCACCCACAAGAAGCAATCAGCCCCAGCATTTT. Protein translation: CASSPTRSNQPQHF.